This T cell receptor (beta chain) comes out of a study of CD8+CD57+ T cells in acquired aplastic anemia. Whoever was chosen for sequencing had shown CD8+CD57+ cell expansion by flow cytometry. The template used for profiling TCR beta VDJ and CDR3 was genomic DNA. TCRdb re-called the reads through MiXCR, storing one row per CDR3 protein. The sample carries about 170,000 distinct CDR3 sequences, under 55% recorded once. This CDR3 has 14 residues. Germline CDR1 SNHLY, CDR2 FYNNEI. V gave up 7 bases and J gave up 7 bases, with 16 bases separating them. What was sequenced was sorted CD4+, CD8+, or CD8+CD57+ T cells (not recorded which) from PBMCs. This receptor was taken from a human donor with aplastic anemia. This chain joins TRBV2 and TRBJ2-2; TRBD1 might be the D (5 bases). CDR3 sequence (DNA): TGTGCCAGCAAGGGGCAGCTTGGGATCGGGGAGCTGTTTTTT. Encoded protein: CASKGQLGIGELFF. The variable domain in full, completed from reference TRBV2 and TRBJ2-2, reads EPEVTQTPSHQVTQMGQEVILRCVPISNHLYFYWYRQILGQKVEFLVSFYNNEISEKSEIFDDQFSVERPDGSNFTLKIRSTKLEDSAMYFCASKGQLGIGELFFGEGSRLTVL.